The T cell receptor (beta chain) described here comes from a study of cytomegalovirus exposure and HLA in healthy donors. Researchers ran the PCR with 60 Vbeta and 13 Jbeta primers. Here immunoSEQ multiplex PCR was the method, and the copy in TCRdb shows in-frame clones only, minus some. The sample lists approximately 160,000 clones; 75% were seen once. The CDR3 length is 14 residues. After removal of 5 bases from V and 8 bases from J, the junction contained 6 bases not matched to a gene. CDR1 MNHEY and CDR2 SMNVEV come from the germline V gene (reference sequence). This rearrangement joins TRBV27 to TRBJ1-4; 9 nucleotides line up with TRBD1. The sample consisted of PBMCs. The sequence was collected from a woman in her forties or fifties in good health and CMV-seropositive. The CDR3 sequence is CASSVNGQGEKLFF. The CDR3 DNA reads as TGTGCCAGCAGTGTTAATGGACAGGGGGAAAAACTGTTTTTT. The full variable domain, completed using reference TRBV27 and TRBJ1-4, is EAQVTQNPRYLITVTGKKLTVTCSQNMNHEYMSWYRQDPGLGLRQIYYSMNVEVTDKGDVPEGYKVSRKEKRNFPLILESPSPNQTSLYFCASSVNGQGEKLFFGSGTQLSVL.